The sequence of this TCR beta chain was determined in a study of PD-1 and CTLA-4 blockade in melanoma (dated by TCRdb to the early 2020s). General notes on the study: In patients with melanoma, the study measured the effects of PD-1 blockade versus CTLA-4 blockade on the melanoma-reactive CD8 T cell response.

Library prep was done by the immunoSEQ multiplex PCR assay. In its TCRdb copy, this immuneACCESS table keeps in-frame sequences only and misses some clones. Where compared with another copy, unresolved V genes explain less than half of these, and the others have no known cause. The sample table shows more than 15,000 clones, and around two thirds are seen once. Clones ranked in the top ten supply 13% to 15% of the sample. A distance of 11 bases separates the germline ends of V and J, which lose 6 bases and 6 bases respectively. Reading from cysteine to phenylalanine, the CDR3 counts 13 amino acids. This entry keeps only the CDR3 DNA: 39 bases, framed from base 1. Per the germline V gene, MNHEY is the CDR1 and SVGAGI is the CDR2. This clone was observed once. Its antigen specificity is not known. Base qualities are not provided; no much larger clone lies one nucleotide away.

This receptor was identified in a human donor with melanoma. The receptor chain draws on TRBV6-5 and TRBJ2-2; matching of 6 bases hints at TRBD2 as the D gene. The sequencing here drew on CD8+ T cells from peripheral blood, taken from a patient given anti-PD-1 treatment. CDR3 reads: CASRLSGAGELFF. At the DNA level, the sequence is TGTGCCAGCAGATTGTCGGGGGCCGGGGAGCTGTTTTTT.